This T cell receptor beta chain was retrieved from a study of blood T cell repertoires in COVID-19. Looking at the study overall: T cells, B-cell-depleted T cells, or PBMCs supplied cDNA or gDNA.

In the authors' workflow: The authors estimated nucleated cell counts from reference gene primer amplification. TCRdb's table, derived via immunoSEQ multiplex PCR, lists solely in-frame clones and lacks some. V and J calls and clone size follow that table, whereas D and trimming were derived from the DNA. The data show over 85,000 clones, around 87% seen once. This CDR3 has 13 residues. The germline CDR1 and CDR2 sequences are SGHVS and FQNEAQ. The V gene lost 5 bases and the J gene lost 11 bases, with 18 bases spanning the gap. Material for sequencing was peripheral blood. V usage is TRBV7-8 and J usage is TRBJ1-1; tentative D call: TRBD1 (6 bases). This receptor was obtained from a woman aged 80 or over with acute or convalescent COVID-19. The CDR3 coding sequence is TGTGCCAGCAGCCCTGGGGGGGGGCACGCGGCTTTCTTT. Amino acid sequence: CASSPGGGHAAFF.